The source of this TCR beta chain is a study of T cell responses to AZD1222 COVID-19 vaccine. Notes on the study in general: Among vaccine-associated CD4 TCRs, coverage spanned spike, with dominance at 160-218 and 743-854.

Measured with immunoSEQ multiplex PCR; TCRdb has only the in-frame clones, and not every one. The data hold over 110,000 clones, with roughly 90% observed a single time. Concerning this clone: The antigen remains undetermined.

Per germline, CDR1 SGHAT and CDR2 FQDESV (reference sequence). The CDR3 consists of 14 residues. Trimming took 5 bases from V and 1 from J, leaving 11 bases between them. The V gene is TRBV11-1, the J gene TRBJ1-1, with unresolved D. The receptor's source is an adult who received the AZD1222 COVID-19 vaccine. The specimen was peripheral blood, collected 28 days after the second AZD1222 dose. CDR3 in amino acids: CASSLRRGNTEAFF. The CDR3 DNA is TGTGCCAGCAGCCTTCGACGGGGGAACACTGAAGCTTTCTTT.